This TCR beta chain stems from a study of PD-1 blockade in classical Hodgkin lymphoma. Germline assignment: CDR1 SGHNT and CDR2 YENEEA. Trimming took 3 bases from V and 0 from J, leaving 9 bases between them. This CDR3 region has 15 residues. Generated by immunoSEQ multiplex PCR, the TCRdb table keeps only in-frame clones and is missing some. The sample consists of roughly 10,000 clones, around 70% of them appearing once. Time point noted: cycle 4 day 1 (C4D1), after 6 weeks of nivolumab. Every patient relapsed after autologous stem cell transplantation, and brentuximab vedotin exposure varied. Thawed PBMCs supplied CD8+ T cells via magnetic negative selection. As regards this clone: Its antigen is unknown.

Regarding the study as a whole: Healthy donors reportedly exceeded newly diagnosed patients in baseline TCR diversity. Similar baseline diversity was found in complete responders and newly diagnosed patients. By C4D1, CD4+ diversity increased significantly, especially in complete responders.

The sequence came from a human donor with classical Hodgkin lymphoma. The sequenced sample was CD8+ T cells from blood, obtained before the fourth cycle of nivolumab. The chain uses TRBV11-3 and TRBJ2-1; unclear D gene. CDR3 amino acids: CASSLIRSSYNEQFF. CDR3 DNA sequence: TGTGCCAGCAGCTTGATCAGGAGCTCCTACAATGAGCAGTTCTTC.